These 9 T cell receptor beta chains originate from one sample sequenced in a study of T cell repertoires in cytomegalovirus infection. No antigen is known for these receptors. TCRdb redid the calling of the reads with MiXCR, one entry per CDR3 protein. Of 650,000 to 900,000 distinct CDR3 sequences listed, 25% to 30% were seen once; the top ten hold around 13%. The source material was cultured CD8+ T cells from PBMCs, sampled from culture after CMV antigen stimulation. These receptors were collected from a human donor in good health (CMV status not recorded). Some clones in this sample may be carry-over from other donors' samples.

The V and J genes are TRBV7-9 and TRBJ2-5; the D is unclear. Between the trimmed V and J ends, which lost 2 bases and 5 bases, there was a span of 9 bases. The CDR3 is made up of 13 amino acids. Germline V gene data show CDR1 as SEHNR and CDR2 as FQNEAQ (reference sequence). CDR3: CASSLWVEETQYF. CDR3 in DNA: TGTGCCAGCAGCTTATGGGTGGAGGAGACCCAGTACTTC.

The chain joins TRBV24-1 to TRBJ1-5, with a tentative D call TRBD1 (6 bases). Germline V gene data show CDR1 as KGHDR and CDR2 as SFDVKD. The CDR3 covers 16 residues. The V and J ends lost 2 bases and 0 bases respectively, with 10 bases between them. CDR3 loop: CATSDSRDTSNQPQHF. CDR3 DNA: TGTGCCACCAGTGATTCCCGGGACACTAGCAATCAGCCCCAGCATTTT.

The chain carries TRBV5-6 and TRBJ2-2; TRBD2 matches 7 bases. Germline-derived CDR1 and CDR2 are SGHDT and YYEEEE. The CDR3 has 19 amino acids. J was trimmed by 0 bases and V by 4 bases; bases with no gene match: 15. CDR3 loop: CASSPSLRGEAPNTGELFF. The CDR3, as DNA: TGTGCCAGCAGCCCGAGCCTACGGGGGGAAGCCCCGAACACCGGGGAGCTGTTTTTT.

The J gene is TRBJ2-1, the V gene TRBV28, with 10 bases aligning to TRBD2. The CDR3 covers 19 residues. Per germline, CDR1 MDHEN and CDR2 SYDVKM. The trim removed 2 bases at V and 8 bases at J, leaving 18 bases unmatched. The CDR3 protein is CASSLNPSSSGGPFDEQFF. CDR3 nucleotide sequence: TGTGCCAGCAGTTTAAACCCGAGCTCTAGCGGGGGACCTTTTGATGAGCAGTTCTTC.

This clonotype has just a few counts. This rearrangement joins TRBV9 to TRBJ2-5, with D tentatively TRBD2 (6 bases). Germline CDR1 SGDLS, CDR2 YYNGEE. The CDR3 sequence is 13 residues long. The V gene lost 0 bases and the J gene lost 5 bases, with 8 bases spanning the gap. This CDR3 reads CASSVGGVETQYF. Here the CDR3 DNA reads TGTGCCAGCAGCGTAGGGGGGGTGGAGACCCAGTACTTC.

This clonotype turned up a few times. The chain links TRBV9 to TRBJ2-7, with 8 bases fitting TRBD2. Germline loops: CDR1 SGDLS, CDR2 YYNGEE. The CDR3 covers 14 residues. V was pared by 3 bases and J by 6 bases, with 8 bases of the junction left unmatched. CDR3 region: CASSEGTGGGEQYV. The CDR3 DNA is TGTGCCAGCAGCGAGGGCACGGGGGGGGGCGAGCAGTACGTC.

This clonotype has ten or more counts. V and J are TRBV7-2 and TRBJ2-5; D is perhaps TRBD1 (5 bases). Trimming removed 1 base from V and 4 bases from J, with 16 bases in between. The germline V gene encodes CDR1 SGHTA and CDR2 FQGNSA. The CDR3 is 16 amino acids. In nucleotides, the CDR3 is TGTGCCAGCAGCTTAGGTCGGGCAGGGTCCTTAGAGACCCAGTACTTC. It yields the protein CASSLGRAGSLETQYF.

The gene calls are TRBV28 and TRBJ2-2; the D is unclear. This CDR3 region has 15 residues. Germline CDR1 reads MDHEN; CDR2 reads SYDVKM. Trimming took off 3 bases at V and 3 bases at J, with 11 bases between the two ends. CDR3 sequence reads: CASSFAVSYTGELFF. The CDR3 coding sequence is TGTGCCAGCAGTTTTGCAGTGAGTTACACCGGGGAGCTGTTTTTT.

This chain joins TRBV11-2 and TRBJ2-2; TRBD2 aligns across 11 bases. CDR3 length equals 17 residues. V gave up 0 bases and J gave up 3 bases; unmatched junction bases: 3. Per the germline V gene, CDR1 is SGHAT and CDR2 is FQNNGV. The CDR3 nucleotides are TGTGCCAGCAGCTTAGAGCTAGCGGGGGGTCACACCGGGGAGCTGTTTTTT. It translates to CASSLELAGGHTGELFF.